These 27 T cell receptor beta chains share one sample of origin, sequenced in a study of radiation and T cells in renal cell carcinoma. Regarding time point: baseline pretreatment blood. Treatment specified: 15 Gy SBRT to primary tumor, nephrectomy 4 weeks later. Some clones are missing from TCRdb's copy, which holds only in-frame ones; the method was immunoSEQ multiplex PCR. The repertoire has 130,000 or so clones, roughly 83% of them found once; the top ten carry under 30%. This specimen consisted of blood, obtained from a patient whose treatment included radiotherapy and nephrectomy. These receptors all stem from a woman aged 45-60 years with renal cell carcinoma.

This chain links TRBV2 with TRBJ2-3; 10 nucleotides agree with TRBD1. The germline V gene encodes CDR1 SNHLY and CDR2 FYNNEI. J was trimmed by 5 bases and V by 4 bases; bases with no gene match: 12. The CDR3 length is 17 residues. The CDR3, as DNA: TGTGCCAGCAGTGCCCGGAGGACAGGGGGTCTAATAGATACGCAGTATTTT. Its translation is CASSARRTGGLIDTQYF.

The rearrangement uses TRBV5-1 and TRBJ2-5; 8 bases align to TRBD2. Looked up from germline, CDR1 is SGHRS and CDR2 is YFSETQ. This CDR3 has 15 amino acids. The V segment lost 4 bases and the J segment 5 bases; nucleotides outside the gene matches: 10. The CDR3 sequence is CASSTAGTSGETQYF. CDR3 coding DNA: TGCGCCAGCAGCACCGCCGGGACTAGTGGGGAGACCCAGTACTTC.

CDR3 region: CASSTGQLPETQYF. CDR3 nucleotide sequence: TGTGCCAGTAGTACGGGACAGTTGCCGGAGACCCAGTACTTC. This chain joins TRBV19 and TRBJ2-5; 7 positions match TRBD1. The V and J ends lost 4 bases and 5 bases, in that order; junction bases with no gene match: 7. In germline, CDR1 is LNHDA, CDR2 SQIVND (reference sequence). The CDR3 is 14 amino acids.

The V and J genes are TRBV9 and TRBJ2-5; D may be TRBD2 (7 bases). The CDR3 has 15 amino acids. Germline values: CDR1 SGDLS, CDR2 YYNGEE. V lost 2 bases, J lost 3 bases, and 14 bases lay in between. Here the CDR3 DNA reads TGTGCCAGCAGCGTGGACAGCGGGGAAGAAGAGACCCAGTACTTC. Its translation: CASSVDSGEEETQYF.

This clone was picked up one time. The rearrangement links TRBV19 to TRBJ1-2; D is perhaps TRBD1 (6 bases). CDR1 LNHDA and CDR2 SQIVND come from the germline V gene (reference sequence). V was cut by 7 bases and J by 0 bases, with 12 bases left in between. The CDR3 is made up of 14 amino acids. The CDR3 DNA reads as TGTGCCAGTACCCCGAGGACAGCTAACTATGGCTACACCTTC. Its protein is CASTPRTANYGYTF.

The chain links TRBV4-3 to TRBJ1-4; D remains ambiguous. Germline assignment: CDR1 LGHNA and CDR2 YSLEER. Trimming left V 0 bases short and J 8 bases short, with 10 bases between. The CDR3 has 14 residues. The CDR3 region is CASSQEVEGEKLFF. In nucleotides, the CDR3 is TGCGCCAGCAGCCAAGAGGTCGAGGGCGAAAAACTGTTTTTT.

V and J are TRBV7-2 and TRBJ1-3, with 8 bases that match TRBD1. Germline assignment: CDR1 SGHTA and CDR2 FQGNSA. CDR3 size: 15 residues. J gave up 2 bases and V 1 base, and 1 base lay outside the gene matches. As DNA, the CDR3 is TGTGCCAGCAGCTTAGTGGGACAGGCTGGAAACACCATATATTTT. Amino acid sequence: CASSLVGQAGNTIYF.

J is TRBJ2-3 and V is TRBV7-9; TRBD2 aligns across 14 bases. V lost 5 bases to trimming and J lost 5 bases; unmatched junction nucleotides: 6. The CDR3 totals 16 residues. Germline assignment: CDR1 SEHNR and CDR2 FQNEAQ (reference sequence). CDR3 sequence (DNA): TGTGCCAGCAGCCCGGGACTAGCGGGGGAGGTAGATACGCAGTATTTT. This codes for CASSPGLAGEVDTQYF.

The rearrangement links TRBV7-2 to TRBJ2-7, with D unresolved. The germline CDR1 and CDR2 sequences are SGHTA and FQGNSA. The V gene lost 2 bases and the J gene lost 13 bases, with 12 bases spanning the gap. CDR3 length: 11 residues. The CDR3 spells CASSLQLRTYF. The CDR3 region has the DNA TGTGCCAGCAGCTTACAATTGAGAACTTACTTC.

The rearrangement links TRBV7-9 to TRBJ1-1; D remains ambiguous. Germline CDR1 SEHNR, CDR2 FQNEAQ (reference sequence). Trimming removed 1 base at V and 3 bases at J, with 9 bases between. The CDR3 length is 14 residues. For the CDR3, the DNA is TGTGCCAGCAGCTTAGTTAACGGGGACACTGAAGCTTTCTTT. Its protein is CASSLVNGDTEAFF.

This chain links TRBV23-1 with TRBJ2-7, with TRBD2 identical over 12 bases. TRBV23-1 qualifies as an ORF whose function is uncertain. V lost 0 bases, J lost 5 bases, and 8 bases stayed unmatched. This CDR3 has 17 residues. Written as DNA, the CDR3 is TGCGCCAGCAGTCAATCGGCTAGCGGGGGGGAGGCCCACGAGCAGTACTTC. Protein product: CASSQSASGGEAHEQYF.

The rearrangement links TRBV18 to TRBJ1-5; D perhaps matches TRBD1 (6 bases). The CDR3 length is 16 residues. Trimming shortened V by 1 base and J by 4 bases, and 14 bases separated the two germline ends. Germline values: CDR1 KGHSH, CDR2 LQKENI. The CDR3 here is CASSPRGDRSNQPQHF. CDR3 coding DNA: TGTGCCAGCTCACCACGAGGAGACAGGTCTAATCAGCCCCAGCATTTT.

The V and J genes are TRBV28 and TRBJ1-4, with a weak D call TRBD1 (6 bases). The CDR3 has 13 residues. CDR1 MDHEN and CDR2 SYDVKM come from the germline V gene. Deletions cut 4 bases from V and 8 bases from J, with 11 bases between. The DNA for the CDR3 is TGTGCCAGCAGTTCCCACGGACAGGAAAAACTGTTTTTT. It translates to CASSSHGQEKLFF.

V and J are TRBV9 and TRBJ2-5; no clear D gene. Germline lookup yields CDR1 SGDLS and CDR2 YYNGEE. The CDR3 consists of 14 residues. V shed 0 bases and J shed 4 bases, with 10 bases lying between them. The chain's CDR3 is CASSVEALGETQYF. CDR3 bases: TGTGCCAGCAGCGTAGAGGCCCTAGGAGAGACCCAGTACTTC.

The sample holds a few counts of this clone. V is TRBV4-1 and J is TRBJ1-2; possible D gene TRBD1, 5 bases. This CDR3 is built from 14 residues. Germline assignment: CDR1 MGHRA and CDR2 YSYEKL. Trimming stripped 5 bases from V and 4 bases from J, with 14 bases between. CDR3 protein: CASSVLGDGYGYTF. CDR3 in DNA: TGCGCCAGCAGCGTCTTGGGGGATGGCTATGGCTACACCTTC.

The V and J genes are TRBV29-1 and TRBJ2-5; the match to TRBD1 covers 9 bases. The germline V gene encodes CDR1 SQVTM and CDR2 ANQGSEA. CDR3 length: 15 residues. Trimming removed 2 bases from V and 3 bases from J; junction bases left unmatched: 7. As DNA, the CDR3 is TGCAGCGTTGAACGCGGACAGGGGTTAAAAGAGACCCAGTACTTC. It translates to CSVERGQGLKETQYF.

The J gene is TRBJ2-5, the V gene TRBV15; 14 positions match TRBD2. Trimming cost V 6 bases and J 5 bases; bases outside gene matches: 5. CDR3 size: 15 residues. Germline V lookup: CDR1 LNHNV, CDR2 YYDKDF (reference sequence). CDR3 residues: CATSWTSGGWETQYF. In DNA form, the CDR3 reads TGTGCCACCAGTTGGACTAGCGGGGGGTGGGAGACCCAGTACTTC.

The V and J genes are TRBV19 and TRBJ2-7, with a tentative D call TRBD1 (5 bases). V lost 7 bases and J lost 5, with 21 bases in between. From germline, CDR1 is LNHDA and CDR2 SQIVND (reference sequence). There are 15 residues in the CDR3. For the CDR3, the DNA is TGTGCCAGTACCCCTGACCCGGAAAGGGGCGACGAGCAGTACTTC. Its translation: CASTPDPERGDEQYF.

J is TRBJ1-6 and V is TRBV5-1; TRBD1 matches 10 bases. After removal of 2 bases from V and 7 bases from J, the junction contained 3 bases not matched to a gene. From germline, CDR1 is SGHRS and CDR2 YFSETQ. The CDR3 is 15 residues long. The CDR3 sequence: CASSLTTGGNSPLHF. CDR3 in DNA: TGCGCCAGCAGCTTAACGACAGGGGGCAATTCACCCCTCCACTTT.

The chain carries TRBV6-6 and TRBJ2-3; D uncertain. With 0 bases removed from V and 3 bases from J, the gap between germline ends came to 7 bases. The CDR3 spans 14 residues. In germline, CDR1 is MNHNY, CDR2 SVGAGI (reference sequence). The CDR3 loop is CASSYSARTDTQYF. The CDR3 DNA is TGTGCCAGCAGTTACTCGGCTAGGACAGATACGCAGTATTTT.

The gene calls are TRBV9 and TRBJ2-5; D gene uncertain. The germline V gene has CDR1 SGDLS and CDR2 YYNGEE. This CDR3 is built from 13 residues. V was pared by 0 bases and J by 2 bases, with 5 bases between. The CDR3 sequence: CASSVEGQETQYF. CDR3 nucleotide sequence: TGTGCCAGCAGCGTAGAAGGACAAGAGACCCAGTACTTC.

The V call is TRBV7-2, the J call TRBJ2-7; 7 nucleotides align to TRBD1. CDR1 is SGHTA, CDR2 FQGNSA, per germline. V shed 4 bases and J 4 bases; nucleotides not matched to a gene: 10. CDR3 length equals 15 residues. For the CDR3, the DNA is TGTGCCAGCAGCTCGACCGGGACAGCTGCTTACGAGCAGTACTTC. Its translation: CASSSTGTAAYEQYF.

The V and J genes are TRBV5-1 and TRBJ1-5; D unresolved. V lost 0 bases to trimming and J lost 1 base, with 8 bases between them. Per the germline V gene, CDR1 is SGHRS and CDR2 is YFSETQ. The CDR3 consists of 15 residues. In DNA, the CDR3 is TGCGCCAGCAGCTTGGACGGGTACAGCAATCAGCCCCAGCATTTT. Amino acids: CASSLDGYSNQPQHF.

The table lists this clone with a count of one. The genes are TRBV6-5 and TRBJ1-2; unclear D gene. The length of the CDR3 is 13 residues. V was trimmed by 6 bases and J by 0 bases, leaving 8 bases between them. Germline V lookup: CDR1 MNHEY, CDR2 SVGAGI. The CDR3 DNA follows: TGTGCCAGCAGGTTGATAGCTAACTATGGCTACACCTTC. Translation gives CASRLIANYGYTF.

J is TRBJ2-7 and V is TRBV19; D tentatively fits TRBD1 or TRBD2 (5 bases each). From germline, CDR1 is LNHDA and CDR2 SQIVND (reference sequence). The CDR3 has 13 amino acids. Trimming removed 5 bases from V and 4 bases from J, with 12 bases in between. CDR3 in DNA: TGTGCCAGTAGTGACAGCCGAGGGTACGAGCAGTACTTC. Translation: CASSDSRGYEQYF. The full variable domain, completed using reference TRBV19 and TRBJ2-7, is DGGITQSPKYLFRKEGQNVTLSCEQNLNHDAMYWYRQDPGQGLRLIYYSQIVNDFQKGDIAEGYSVSREKKESFPLTVTSAQKNPTAFYLCASSDSRGYEQYFGPGTRLTVT.

The chain couples TRBV10-3 to TRBJ2-7; tentative D call: TRBD2 (5 bases). This CDR3 is 15 amino acids long. From germline, CDR1 is ENHRY and CDR2 SYGVKD. V was clipped by 2 bases and J by 2 bases, with 13 bases between them. The CDR3 DNA reads as TGTGCCATCAGTGAGCTAGCCGCTACGGCCTACGAGCAGTACTTC. Translating gives CAISELAATAYEQYF.

Only one count was recorded for this clone. V usage is TRBV5-1 and J usage is TRBJ2-7; weak D call: TRBD2 (7 bases). Germline V gives CDR1 SGHRS, CDR2 YFSETQ. Between the trimmed V and J ends, which lost 4 bases and 3 bases, there was a span of 20 bases. The CDR3 is 16 amino acids. The DNA for the CDR3 is TGCGCCAGCAGCCCAACGCCGGGGGGCATCGGCTACGAGCAGTACTTC. Translating gives CASSPTPGGIGYEQYF.